Following are 11 T cell receptor beta chains from one sample sequenced in a study of Graves' ophthalmopathy and Graves' hyperthyroidism. Scientists amplified the TCR beta CDR3 regions from RNA transcripts. Second-round multiplex PCR came after first-round RT-PCR with HTBI primers. TCRdb re-called the multiplex PCR reads with MiXCR, one entry per CDR3 protein. This table holds over a million distinct CDR3 sequences, about two fifths found once. Sequencing input: peripheral blood or thyroid tissue (not recorded which). Receptors were obtained from an adult man with Graves' hyperthyroidism.

There are many counts of this clonotype. V and J are TRBV7-2 and TRBJ1-2, with 7 nucleotides matching TRBD1. CDR3 length: 16 residues. From germline, CDR1 is SGHTA and CDR2 FQGNSA. V was pared by 5 bases and J by 3 bases, with 12 bases of the junction left unmatched. The CDR3 DNA sequence: TGTGCCAGCAGCCCCACTCAGGGGGAAGGGTACTATGGCTACACCTTC. It encodes CASSPTQGEGYYGYTF.

As for this clonotype: The conserved final phenylalanine or tryptophan is absent from the CDR3, which likely points to a read error. J is TRBJ1-1 and V is TRBV7-8; D remains ambiguous. Germline V gives CDR1 SGHVS, CDR2 FQNEAQ. CDR3 length equals 15 residues. The DNA of the CDR3 is TGTGCCAGTAGCTTAGCGCAACGGAAGAACACTGAAGCTTTCTCT. The encoded protein is CASSLAQRKNTEAFS.

This clonotype was seen repeatedly, ten times or more. This chain connects TRBV19 to TRBJ1-4; D perhaps matches TRBD1 (6 bases). Trimming cost V 3 bases and J 6 bases, with 17 bases left between them. There are 16 residues in the CDR3. The germline gives CDR1 LNHDA, CDR2 SQIVND (reference sequence). The CDR3 protein is CASSIPDSQVDEKLFF. DNA for the CDR3: TGTGCCAGTAGTATCCCGGACAGCCAGGTCGATGAAAAACTGTTTTTT. Full variable domain (outside the CDR3, taken from reference TRBV19 and TRBJ1-4): DGGITQSPKYLFRKEGQNVTLSCEQNLNHDAMYWYRQDPGQGLRLIYYSQIVNDFQKGDIAEGYSVSREKKESFPLTVTSAQKNPTAFYLCASSIPDSQVDEKLFFGSGTQLSVL.

The J gene is TRBJ2-2, the V gene TRBV20-1, with 9 bases matching TRBD2. The CDR3 covers 15 residues. The germline V gene encodes CDR1 DFQATT and CDR2 SNEGSKA (reference sequence). The J segment lost 5 bases and the V segment lost 4 bases, leaving 8 bases of the junction unmatched. The chain's CDR3 is CSATIQTSGTGELFF. The CDR3 nucleotides read TGCAGTGCTACCATCCAGACTAGCGGAACCGGGGAGCTGTTTTTT.

This clonotype has ten or more counts. The chain joins TRBV11-2 to TRBJ2-2; D remains unclear. Germline V gene sequence: CDR1 SGHAT, CDR2 FQNNGV. The CDR3 spans 13 residues. With 5 bases removed from V and 4 bases from J, the gap between germline ends came to 8 bases. In nucleotides, the CDR3 is TGTGCCAGCAGCCTCCTGTCCACCGGGGAGCTGTTTTTT. Its translation: CASSLLSTGELFF.

There are many counts of this clonotype. The CDR3 here is CSVEDRGGYTF. CDR3 sequence (DNA): TGCAGCGTTGAAGATCGAGGCGGCTACACCTTC. This chain links TRBV29-1 with TRBJ1-2; D ambiguous. The ends were cut back, 0 bases at V and 8 bases at J, with 7 bases in the middle. This CDR3 comprises 11 residues. CDR1 is SQVTM, CDR2 ANQGSEA, per germline.

This clonotype has just a few counts. Here the CDR3 DNA reads TGCAGCGTTGAAGGACAGAGGTTTTTTAAAGCTTTCTTT. It translates to CSVEGQRFFKAFF. V usage is TRBV29-1 and J usage is TRBJ1-1; D might be TRBD1 (5 bases). Trimming left V 1 base short and J 9 bases short, with 15 bases between. The length of the CDR3 is 13 residues. CDR1 is SQVTM, CDR2 ANQGSEA, per germline.

The chain is built from TRBV6-5 and TRBJ1-6; D is ambiguous. Germline CDR1 is MNHEY and CDR2 is SVGAGI. V lost 4 bases and J 7 bases, leaving 8 bases between the germline ends. This CDR3 has 13 residues. This chain's CDR3 is CASSFQRNSPLHF. Written as DNA, the CDR3 is TGTGCCAGCAGTTTCCAGAGGAATTCACCCCTCCACTTT.

This clonotype was picked up one time. A much larger clone lies one base from this, so it may be a read error. The chain joins TRBV7-9 to TRBJ1-4, with D unclear. Germline V gene lookup returns CDR1 SEHNR and CDR2 FQNEAQ (reference sequence). The CDR3 contains 14 residues. V lost 5 bases and J 12 bases, leaving 19 bases between the germline ends. The CDR3 bases are TGTGCCAGCAGCCCGGGCCGGACCCTGAAAGAACTGTTTTTT. Translating gives CASSPGRTLKELFF.

This clonotype was picked up a small number of times. This chain uses TRBV7-9 with TRBJ2-5, with 7 positions matching TRBD2. Looked up from germline, CDR1 is SEHNR and CDR2 is FQNEAQ (reference sequence). The CDR3 covers 15 residues. J was trimmed by 2 bases and V by 5 bases; bases with no gene match: 8. The CDR3 loop is CASSPLGTTQETQYF. The CDR3 nucleotides read TGTGCCAGCAGCCCCCTGGGGACTACGCAAGAGACCCAGTACTTC.

The chain uses TRBV29-1 and TRBJ1-1, with TRBD1 identical over 8 bases. Per the germline V gene, CDR1 is SQVTM and CDR2 is ANQGSEA. Losses at the gene ends were 1 base for V and 5 bases for J; bases not matched to a gene: 3. There are 13 residues in the CDR3. The CDR3, as DNA: TGCAGCGTTGAAGGGACAGGGCGGACTGAAGCTTTCTTT. This translates into CSVEGTGRTEAFF. Looking up the rest from reference TRBV29-1 and TRBJ1-1 gives the full variable domain: SAVISQKPSRDICQRGTSLTIQCQVDSQVTMMFWYRQQPGQSLTLIATANQGSEATYESGFVIDKFPISRPNLTFSTLTVSNMSPEDSSIYLCSVEGTGRTEAFFGQGTRLTVV.